This T cell receptor (beta chain) was sequenced in a study of vaccination and CD4 T cells after COVID-19 (dated by TCRdb to between 2022 and 2023). Turning to the overall study: Every convalescent patient had a positive nasal swab PCR test for SARS-CoV-2, with mild disease in 8 to 10 patients and severe disease in one. In the convalescent cohort there were six males and four females, among whom were two Hispanic individuals, seven Caucasians, two Asians and one multiracial person. The spike-specific CD4+ TCR repertoire was compared before and after mRNA vaccination in 10 to 11 COVID-19 convalescent patients and several infection-naive healthy vaccine recipients. Control cultures used a CEFX viral epitope pool as positive control, an HIV-1 Nef peptide pool as negative control, or no peptide. Post-COVID blood samples from convalescent patients were collected a median of roughly 100 days after diagnosis, with a range of 35 to 161 days. Culture stimuli were overlapping spike peptide pools from SARS-CoV-2 and from the common cold coronaviruses HCoV-NL63, HCoV-OC43 and HCoV-229E. Participants received two doses of either the Pfizer-BioNTech BNT162b2 vaccine (n=8) or the Moderna mRNA-1273 vaccine (n=2). The time from the second vaccine dose to post-vaccine blood sampling had a median of roughly 70 days and ranged from 14 to 241 days. Study-wide conclusions, independent of this receptor: The number of convalescent patients in the study was relatively small, and the study did not examine early timepoints following natural infection. The median number of SARS-CoV-2-reactive clonotypes rose from 20 to 25 after infection to 38 after vaccination, but the change was not significant. Of the vaccine-specific clones in convalescent patients, 304 of 307, or nearly all, reacted only to SARS-CoV-2 spike and did not cross-react with common cold coronaviruses. Among the post-vaccine SARS-CoV-2-reactive clones in convalescent patients, a median 86.3% showed up only after vaccination, which suggests vaccine-specific priming.

Remarks on this clonotype: Which antigen it targets is not known. Per-base quality was not reported, and no clone a single base away is much larger than it.

The library was generated by PCR. At the Johns Hopkins FTIC core, DNA from the cultured CD4+ T cells underwent TCR sequencing with the Oncomine TCR Beta short-read assay. The QIAamp micro DNA kit was used to extract genomic DNA from the cultured CD4+ T cells. The Oncomine TCR Beta libraries from cultured CD4+ T cells were pooled using unique dual indexes and then sequenced on an Illumina iSeq 100. As for how the authors treated the data: Non-productive sequences were removed, and CDR3s not starting with C, not ending with F or W, or shorter than 7 amino acids were discarded. Antigen-specific clonotypes were identified using the MANAFEST web application through comparison of peptide-stimulated wells with reference and other culture wells. To be called positive, a clone needed an FDR below 0.05, an odds ratio above 5, and a productive frequency above 0.1% in at least two of three replicate wells. Clonotypes that were significantly expanded in both SARS-CoV-2 spike wells and at least one common cold coronavirus spike condition were defined as cross-reactive. Using R version 3.6.1, CDR3 homology was evaluated through Levenshtein distances (stringdist) along with unrooted phylogenetic trees (ape). TCRdb reworked the public reads: Q25 trimming with fastp, MiXCR clone assembly, productive beta chains retained. Identical CDR3 protein sequences are pooled into one entry, listed with their most common genes and DNA. The V and J calls and clone size are TCRdb's, not the authors'. Recorded for this sample are over 10,000 distinct CDR3 sequences; approximately 55% of them occurred a single time. The ten largest clones capture over 20% of the sample.

The germline V gene sets CDR1 to MNHNS and CDR2 to SASEGT. Trimming removed 6 bases from V and 6 bases from J; the gene matches leave 3 bases unexplained. Counted from cysteine to phenylalanine, this CDR3 has 13 amino acids. Only CDR3 DNA remains: 39 bases, in frame from the first base. The treatment or condition tag for this specimen amounts to: roughly nine-day PBMC culture with coronavirus spike peptide pools or control peptides (ViraFEST assay). The ViraFEST assay was used in the study, in which antigen-specific T cells were expanded with peptide pools and expanded clonotypes were subsequently identified by TCR sequencing. The convalescent patients' positive SARS-CoV-2 PCR tests fell between March and December 2020, which was before the Alpha, Beta and Delta variants emerged in the United States. Each well held 2.2 million or so PBMCs cultured with approximately 10 ug/ml peptide pools in IMDM containing roughly 5% human AB serum and 7.5 to 10 IU/ml IL-2. On days 3 and 7, half of the culture medium was replaced with fresh IL-2-containing medium. CD4+ T cells were isolated after 10 days of culture through negative selection using the EasySep CD4+ T cell isolation kit. PBMCs were separated from whole blood using Ficoll-Paque Plus gradient centrifugation and then either used fresh or cryopreserved at -140C. In general, triplicate wells were set up for every culture condition.

The rearrangement joined TRBV6-1 to TRBJ2-3; TRBD2 lines up with 10 middle nucleotides. Sequencing used CD4+ T cells from blood, cultured in vitro. This receptor was obtained from a human donor who had recovered from COVID-19. This receptor has the CDR3 CASSQGLADTQYF. The DNA sequence is TGTGCCAGCAGCCAGGGACTAGCGGATACGCAGTATTTT.